These 18 T cell receptor beta chains originate from one sample sequenced in a study of shared clonotypes between healthy human individuals. TCRdb's copy holds only in-frame clones and misses some; the assay was immunoSEQ multiplex PCR. The sample records roughly 550,000 clones, over 95% being singletons. The naive CD8 fraction comprised CD45RO-negative cells positively selected for CCR7 and excluded terminally differentiated effector memory CD45RA+ cells. Input material: naive CD8+ T cells sorted from blood. Receptors were obtained from a woman in her thirties in good health.

The count of this clone is one. The gene calls are TRBV27 and TRBJ2-2, with 14 bases lining up with TRBD2. The ends lost 5 bases at V and 6 bases at J; junction bases unmatched: 11. Germline CDR1 MNHEY, CDR2 SMNVEV (reference sequence). CDR3 length equals 18 residues. Written as DNA, the CDR3 is TGTGCCAGCAGTACCTGGACTAGCGGGAGGAGAAAACCCGGGGAGCTGTTTTTT. Protein: CASSTWTSGRRKPGELFF.

The gene calls are TRBV5-6 and TRBJ2-1; 10 bases line up with TRBD2. Germline lookup yields CDR1 SGHDT and CDR2 YYEEEE. The J segment lost 3 bases and the V segment lost 7 bases, leaving 7 bases of the junction unmatched. The CDR3 runs 15 residues. CDR3 protein: CASVLAGLDYNEQFF. CDR3 DNA sequence: TGTGCCAGCGTACTAGCGGGATTGGACTACAATGAGCAGTTCTTC.

This sequence joins TRBV11-2 and TRBJ1-1; possible D gene TRBD1, 5 bases. Germline-derived CDR1 and CDR2 are SGHAT and FQNNGV. This CDR3 has 13 amino acids. The ends were cut back, 5 bases at V and 5 bases at J, with 12 bases in the middle. The CDR3 spells CASSHRTETEAFF. Written as DNA, the CDR3 is TGTGCCAGCAGCCACAGGACGGAAACTGAAGCTTTCTTT.

V is TRBV29-1 and J is TRBJ2-7; D unclear. Germline CDR1 reads SQVTM; CDR2 reads ANQGSEA. V lost 4 bases and J 1 base, leaving 11 bases between the germline ends. This CDR3 is built from 13 residues. The CDR3 DNA reads as TGCAGCGTTGTTCTTCCGGAGTCCTACGAGCAGTACTTC. Protein: CSVVLPESYEQYF.

This rearrangement joins TRBV5-6 to TRBJ1-1; possibly TRBD1 for D (6 bases). The germline CDR1 and CDR2 sequences are SGHDT and YYEEEE. The CDR3 totals 15 residues. Trimming left V 3 bases short and J 0 bases short, with 12 bases between. The CDR3 DNA reads as TGTGCCAGCAGCTGGGAAACAGGGCTGAACACTGAAGCTTTCTTT. Amino acids: CASSWETGLNTEAFF.

The J gene is TRBJ2-5, the V gene TRBV4-1, with TRBD2 as a possible D gene (5 bases). Trimming pared 1 base from V and 4 bases from J, leaving 13 bases between. The CDR3 extends over 15 amino acids. CDR1 is MGHRA and CDR2 is YSYEKL in the germline V gene. The CDR3 is CASSQGSRGRETQYF. DNA for the CDR3: TGCGCCAGCAGCCAAGGGAGTCGAGGGAGAGAGACCCAGTACTTC.

V gene TRBV6-5 combines with J gene TRBJ2-3; possible D gene TRBD2, 5 bases. CDR3 size: 11 residues. Germline lookup yields CDR1 MNHEY and CDR2 SVGAGI. V dropped 7 bases and J dropped 6 bases, with 8 bases sitting between them. The CDR3 spells CASIEGDTQYF. DNA of the CDR3: TGTGCCAGCATCGAGGGTGATACGCAGTATTTT.

This chain joins TRBV10-3 and TRBJ2-1; TRBD1 aligns across 9 bases. Germline values: CDR1 ENHRY, CDR2 SYGVKD. Germline trimming cut 9 bases from V and 0 bases from J; bases unmatched to any gene: 15. The CDR3 runs to 18 residues. In DNA, the CDR3 is TGTGCCATATCCGGGACAGGGTTTCTTAGACGCTCCTACAATGAGCAGTTCTTC. It specifies CAISGTGFLRRSYNEQFF.

The chain employs TRBV28 and TRBJ2-7; D is perhaps TRBD1 or TRBD2 (6 bases each). The CDR3 extends over 13 amino acids. The V gene's germline CDR1 is MDHEN and CDR2 SYDVKM. Deletions cut 3 bases from V and 9 bases from J, with 15 bases between. CDR3 residues: CASSFREGGPQYF. CDR3 in DNA: TGTGCCAGCAGTTTCCGCGAAGGGGGGCCGCAGTACTTC.

The chain uses TRBV5-6 and TRBJ2-7, with 7 bases fitting TRBD2. The CDR3 is 11 residues long. J gave up 7 bases and V 4 bases, and 2 bases lay outside the gene matches. Germline V gives CDR1 SGHDT, CDR2 YYEEEE. This chain's CDR3 is CASSRGGEQYF. DNA for the CDR3: TGTGCCAGCAGCCGCGGGGGAGAGCAGTACTTC.

The chain carries TRBV5-4 and TRBJ1-1; tentative D call: TRBD1 (6 bases). CDR1 and CDR2 (germline): SGHNT, YYREEE (reference sequence). The germline V and J ends were trimmed by 4 bases and 0 bases, with 19 bases remaining between them. The CDR3 extends over 17 amino acids. CDR3 in amino acids: CASSDELQGMMNTEAFF. The CDR3 DNA sequence: TGTGCCAGCAGCGACGAATTACAGGGTATGATGAACACTGAAGCTTTCTTT.

This clone occurred once. The chain couples TRBV5-6 to TRBJ2-1; 9 bases line up with TRBD2. The germline V gene has CDR1 SGHDT and CDR2 YYEEEE. The CDR3 has 15 amino acids. Germline trimming cut 2 bases from V and 4 bases from J; bases unmatched to any gene: 4. This chain's CDR3 is CASSLGTSFYNEQFF. The CDR3 DNA sequence: TGTGCCAGCAGCTTAGGGACTAGCTTTTACAATGAGCAGTTCTTC.

The rearrangement links TRBV14 to TRBJ2-3; D is ambiguous. In germline, CDR1 is SGHDN, CDR2 FVKESK. The CDR3 sequence is 17 residues long. The ends were cut back, 0 bases at V and 4 bases at J, with 17 bases in the middle. CDR3 amino acids: CASSQDLGASTSDTQYF. CDR3 DNA sequence: TGTGCCAGCAGCCAAGATCTCGGCGCTTCCACATCAGATACGCAGTATTTT.

J is TRBJ2-2 and V is TRBV5-4, with D possibly matching TRBD2 (6 bases). The V end lost 9 bases, the J end lost 2 bases, and 11 bases lay between the germline ends. Germline lookup yields CDR1 SGHNT and CDR2 YYREEE (reference sequence). The CDR3 is 13 amino acids. The CDR3, as DNA: TGTGCCATGCGGGGTCCTAACACCGGGGAGCTGTTTTTT. Protein sequence: CAMRGPNTGELFF.

The V gene is TRBV11-2, the J gene TRBJ2-7, with 9 bases identical to TRBD1. Germline V CDR1 and CDR2: SGHAT, FQNNGV. This CDR3 is built from 13 residues. The J segment lost 6 bases and the V segment lost 6 bases, leaving 6 bases of the junction unmatched. CDR3 loop: CASRRTGVFEQYF. The CDR3 nucleotides read TGTGCCAGCAGGCGGACAGGGGTATTCGAGCAGTACTTC.

The chain combines TRBV6-5 with TRBJ1-1; D is perhaps TRBD1 (6 bases). CDR1 and CDR2 (germline): MNHEY, SVGAGI. V dropped 2 bases and J dropped 5 bases, with 9 bases sitting between them. This CDR3 has 13 residues. The DNA of the CDR3 is TGTGCCAGCAGTTACGGCAGGGGTACTGAAGCTTTCTTT. It yields the protein CASSYGRGTEAFF.

CDR3 residues: CSVRGEVPQYF. The CDR3 nucleotides are TGCAGCGTTCGGGGGGAAGTTCCCCAGTACTTC. This chain joins TRBV29-1 and TRBJ2-5; the match to TRBD2 covers 7 bases. The V segment lost 5 bases and the J segment 9 bases; nucleotides outside the gene matches: 6. The CDR3 has 11 amino acids. Germline lookup yields CDR1 SQVTM and CDR2 ANQGSEA.

The chain uses TRBV9 and TRBJ2-2; TRBD2 aligns across 12 bases. The trim removed 3 bases at V and 6 bases at J, leaving 6 bases unmatched. From germline, CDR1 is SGDLS and CDR2 YYNGEE. This CDR3 region has 16 residues. Here the CDR3 DNA reads TGTGCCAGCAGCGGGGGACTAGCGGGTATAGCCGGGGAGCTGTTTTTT. Translation gives CASSGGLAGIAGELFF.